What follows are 27 T cell receptor beta chains derived from one specimen sequenced in a study of regulatory T cells in long-lasting Graves disease. Arm-PCR with iRepertoire HTBI primers amplified the CDR3 regions for these TCR beta libraries. Using its own MiXCR run on the multiplex PCR reads, TCRdb lists one record per CDR3 protein. The sample records 450,000 or so distinct CDR3 sequences, less than 25% being singletons. Sample time point: persistent/refractory GD, antithyroid drugs over 5 years with positive TRAb. The TCR library was made from RNA that had been extracted from PBMCs in TRIzol. Sequenced material: peripheral blood mononuclear cells (PBMCs), taken when the disease was refractory, from a patient treated with antithyroid drugs. The receptors derive from a female donor with Graves disease.

The table lists this clonotype with many counts. This chain links TRBV27 with TRBJ1-1, with 7 nucleotides matching TRBD1. CDR1 MNHEY and CDR2 SMNVEV come from the germline V gene (reference sequence). CDR3 length: 14 amino acids. V trimming: 6 bases; J trimming: 2 bases; junction bases outside the gene matches: 6. CDR3 sequence (DNA): TGTGCCAGCAGAGAACAGGGGAGTAACACTGAAGCTTTCTTT. Translated, it gives CASREQGSNTEAFF.

At least ten counts were recorded for this clonotype. The rearrangement links TRBV12-3 or TRBV12-4 to TRBJ2-7, with 7 bases identical to TRBD1. The CDR3 spans 13 residues. V was clipped by 6 bases and J by 7 bases; unmatched bases: 9. The CDR3 nucleotides are TGTGCCAGCAGGAGTGGACAGGTGGGAGAGCAGTACTTC. Its protein is CASRSGQVGEQYF.

This chain uses TRBV19 with TRBJ1-5, with D possibly being TRBD1 (5 bases). The V and J ends lost 7 bases and 6 bases respectively, with 13 bases between them. Germline V CDR1 and CDR2: LNHDA, SQIVND (reference sequence). CDR3 size: 13 residues. As DNA, the CDR3 is TGTGCCAGTACCGTCGGGGGTAGTCAGCCCCAGCATTTT. The encoded protein is CASTVGGSQPQHF. Full variable domain (rest looked up from reference TRBV19 and TRBJ1-5): DGGITQSPKYLFRKEGQNVTLSCEQNLNHDAMYWYRQDPGQGLRLIYYSQIVNDFQKGDIAEGYSVSREKKESFPLTVTSAQKNPTAFYLCASTVGGSQPQHFGDGTRLSIL.

This clonotype was picked up many times. This sequence joins TRBV20-1 and TRBJ1-1; D call uncertain. V lost 6 bases and J lost 1, with 12 bases in between. CDR3 length: 13 amino acids. Germline V gene data show CDR1 as DFQATT and CDR2 as SNEGSKA (reference sequence). CDR3 bases: TGCAGTGCCCCCGGAAAAGGGAACACTGAAGCTTTCTTT. Translating it yields CSAPGKGNTEAFF.

With respect to this clonotype: The junction differs from germline at one of its ends, possibly a read error. This chain links TRBV15 with TRBJ1-1; D is unclear. The CDR3 consists of 13 residues. Germline CDR1 LNHNV, CDR2 YYDKDF (reference sequence). CDR3 loop: CTTSRAGSTEAFF. Written as DNA, the CDR3 is TGTACCACCAGCAGAGCTGGTAGTACTGAAGCTTTCTTT.

This clonotype was seen only once. The chain uses TRBV3-1 and TRBJ2-1; 12 nucleotides line up with TRBD2. This CDR3 has 15 amino acids. Germline CDR1 is LGHDT and CDR2 is YNNKEL (reference sequence). The J segment lost 13 bases and the V segment lost 3 bases, leaving 10 bases of the junction unmatched. This CDR3 is CASSHREGLAGLQFF. The CDR3 DNA reads TGTGCCAGCAGCCACCGGGAAGGACTAGCGGGATTACAGTTCTTC.

This sequence joins TRBV14 and TRBJ2-4, with D hard to call. The CDR3 spans 13 residues. Germline CDR1 is SGHDN and CDR2 is FVKESK. V lost 2 bases, J lost 7 bases, and 9 bases lay in between. CDR3 loop: CASSQSGGNIQYF. CDR3 DNA: TGTGCCAGCAGCCAATCGGGCGGTAACATTCAGTACTTC.

This clonotype was seen ten or more times. V gene TRBV12-3 or TRBV12-4 combines with J gene TRBJ2-2, with D possibly TRBD2 on 6 matching bases. The CDR3 spans 16 residues. Trimming took off 1 base at V and 0 bases at J, with 9 bases between the two ends. Here the CDR3 DNA reads TGTGCCAGCAGTTTAGTGGCTAGCGCGAACACCGGGGAGCTGTTTTTT. Translating it yields CASSLVASANTGELFF.

This clonotype was recorded at least ten times. This rearrangement joins TRBV5-5 to TRBJ1-2; D remains ambiguous. The CDR3 totals 14 residues. V lost 3 bases and J lost 0, with 9 bases in between. Germline V gene data show CDR1 as SGHKS and CDR2 as YYEKEE (reference sequence). CDR3 DNA sequence: TGTGCCAGCAGCTCGGACTTTGCTAACTATGGCTACACCTTC. It yields the protein CASSSDFANYGYTF.

This clonotype showed up many times. The chain is built from TRBV13 and TRBJ2-5; 9 nucleotides agree with TRBD2. This CDR3 spans 15 amino acids. CDR1 is PRHDT and CDR2 is FYEKMQ in the germline V gene (reference sequence). After removal of 6 bases from V and 2 bases from J, the junction contained 7 bases not matched to a gene. The CDR3 nucleotides are TGTGCCAGCAGTTATAGCGGGAGTGGTCAAGAGACCCAGTACTTC. Translation: CASSYSGSGQETQYF.

This clonotype showed up many times. V is TRBV2 and J is TRBJ2-7; the D is unclear. In germline, CDR1 is SNHLY, CDR2 FYNNEI. V lost 3 bases and J lost 6, with 12 bases in between. This CDR3 region has 13 residues. DNA for the CDR3: TGTGCCAGCAGTGATCCAGGAAGCTCCGAGCAGTACTTC. This translates into CASSDPGSSEQYF.

This clonotype was seen repeatedly, ten times or more. The chain has TRBV2 and TRBJ2-7; 10 nucleotides match TRBD2. CDR1 and CDR2 (germline): SNHLY, FYNNEI. Trimming at V came to 5 bases and at J to 3 bases, leaving 7 bases not matched to a gene. This CDR3 comprises 15 residues. The CDR3 nucleotides are TGTGCCAGCAGTATTGGACTAGCGGCGTTCTACGAGCAGTACTTC. Its translation is CASSIGLAAFYEQYF.

The rearrangement links TRBV19 to TRBJ1-5; the D gene is possibly TRBD1 (5 bases). CDR3 length: 16 residues. The V gene lost 5 bases and the J gene lost 2 bases, with 16 bases spanning the gap. In germline, CDR1 is LNHDA, CDR2 SQIVND (reference sequence). The CDR3 region is CASSERYAGRNQPQHF. The CDR3 nucleotides read TGTGCCAGTAGTGAGAGATACGCGGGGCGCAATCAGCCCCAGCATTTT. Supplemented by reference TRBV19 and TRBJ1-5, the full variable domain reads DGGITQSPKYLFRKEGQNVTLSCEQNLNHDAMYWYRQDPGQGLRLIYYSQIVNDFQKGDIAEGYSVSREKKESFPLTVTSAQKNPTAFYLCASSERYAGRNQPQHFGDGTRLSIL.

In this sample, this clonotype turned up once. Since no conserved phenylalanine or tryptophan closes the CDR3, a read error is the likely cause. The genes are TRBV28 and TRBJ2-7; 7 bases map to TRBD1. This CDR3 is 13 amino acids long. Per germline, CDR1 MDHEN and CDR2 SYDVKM. V trimming: 6 bases; J trimming: 2 bases; junction bases outside the gene matches: 4. CDR3 region: CASRPGTAYEQYL. In DNA, the CDR3 is TGTGCCAGCAGACCGGGGACAGCCTACGAGCAGTACCTC.

In its sample, this clonotype was seen once. The CDR3 carries no conserved terminal phenylalanine or tryptophan, so it likely arises from a read error. The CDR3 reads CASSLRQGNAFS. In DNA, the CDR3 is TGTGCCAGCAGTTTACGGCAGGGGAATGCTTTCTCT. The chain has TRBV12-3 or TRBV12-4 and TRBJ1-1, with TRBD1 as a possible D gene (6 bases). The V end lost 2 bases, the J end lost 11 bases, and 12 bases lay between the germline ends. The CDR3 is made up of 12 amino acids.

The chain uses TRBV14 and TRBJ1-1; perhaps TRBD1 as D (5 bases). Germline CDR1 reads SGHDN; CDR2 reads FVKESK. The CDR3 consists of 15 residues. V was cut by 0 bases and J by 4 bases, with 12 bases left in between. As DNA, the CDR3 is TGTGCCAGCAGCCAAGAGATGGGGGGATTCACTGAAGCTTTCTTT. Residues: CASSQEMGGFTEAFF.

This clonotype was seen only a few times. The V call is TRBV27, the J call TRBJ2-7; D call uncertain. V was trimmed by 6 bases and J by 1 base, leaving 10 bases between them. Germline V gene data show CDR1 as MNHEY and CDR2 as SMNVEV (reference sequence). CDR3 length: 13 residues. The CDR3: CASRLQQSYEQYF. The DNA for the CDR3 is TGTGCCAGCAGGCTTCAACAGTCCTACGAGCAGTACTTC.

V is TRBV15 and J is TRBJ2-7, with 10 bases that match TRBD1. The trim removed 8 bases at V and 3 bases at J, leaving 4 bases unmatched. This CDR3 comprises 13 residues. Germline lookup yields CDR1 LNHNV and CDR2 YYDKDF (reference sequence). CDR3 residues: CATGWDRGYEQYF. The CDR3 bases are TGTGCCACCGGGTGGGACAGGGGCTACGAGCAGTACTTC.

The chain employs TRBV3-1 and TRBJ2-7; D is unresolved. V lost 1 base and J 7 bases, leaving 5 bases between the germline ends. CDR1 LGHDT and CDR2 YNNKEL come from the germline V gene (reference sequence). This CDR3 has 11 amino acids. The CDR3 DNA is TGTGCCAGCAGCCAAGTCGGGGAGCAGTACTTC. It yields the protein CASSQVGEQYF.

This clonotype was found many times. The chain uses TRBV7-2 and TRBJ2-7, with TRBD1 matching over 9 bases. V gave up 2 bases and J gave up 2 bases; unmatched junction bases: 7. Germline V gives CDR1 SGHTA, CDR2 FQGNSA. CDR3 length equals 16 residues. Written as DNA, the CDR3 is TGTGCCAGCAGCTTATCCCGGGACAGGGCAACCTACGAGCAGTACTTC. Translation gives CASSLSRDRATYEQYF.

The chain is built from TRBV4-3 and TRBJ1-1; 7 nucleotides line up with TRBD1. The CDR3 contains 14 residues. V lost 2 bases and J lost 7; bases outside the gene matches: 7. Germline V gene lookup returns CDR1 LGHNA and CDR2 YSLEER. As DNA, the CDR3 is TGCGCCAGCAGCCAATGGGACAGTGAAATTGAAGCTTTCTTT. Protein product: CASSQWDSEIEAFF.

At least ten counts were recorded for this clonotype. J is TRBJ1-5 and V is TRBV28; TRBD1 matches at 7 bases. Germline loops: CDR1 MDHEN, CDR2 SYDVKM. The CDR3 extends over 15 amino acids. V shed 4 bases, J shed 4 bases, and the junction held 7 bases outside the gene matches. The chain's CDR3 is CASSYEGARNQPQHF. The CDR3 DNA reads as TGTGCCAGCAGTTACGAGGGGGCGAGGAATCAGCCCCAGCATTTT.

This rearrangement joins TRBV11-2 to TRBJ1-1, with TRBD1 identical over 11 bases. The CDR3 has 16 residues. CDR1 and CDR2 from the germline V gene are SGHAT and FQNNGV. V trimming: 3 bases; J trimming: 6 bases; junction bases outside the gene matches: 9. The CDR3 loop is CASSFGTGGIMAEAFF. In nucleotides, the CDR3 is TGTGCCAGCAGCTTTGGGACAGGGGGAATTATGGCTGAAGCTTTCTTT.

This clonotype was found many times. The chain recombines TRBV3-1 with TRBJ2-7, with 13 bases aligning to TRBD2. The V gene's germline CDR1 is LGHDT and CDR2 YNNKEL (reference sequence). The V gene end was trimmed by 4 bases and the J gene end by 5 bases; junction bases not matched to a gene: 8. This CDR3 spans 16 amino acids. The CDR3 loop is CASSLRTSGRSHEQYF. The CDR3 nucleotides read TGTGCCAGCAGCCTACGGACTAGCGGGAGATCTCACGAGCAGTACTTC.

This chain joins TRBV7-6 and TRBJ2-7; D tentatively reads TRBD1 or TRBD2 (6 bases each). Trimming pared 1 base from V and 1 base from J, leaving 14 bases between. Per the germline V gene, CDR1 is SGHVS and CDR2 is FNYEAQ. The CDR3 contains 16 residues. CDR3 region: CASSLGRGPVSYEQYF. CDR3 coding DNA: TGTGCCAGCAGCTTAGGTCGGGGGCCGGTGTCCTACGAGCAGTACTTC.

This clonotype came up a few times. The V call is TRBV29-1, the J call TRBJ2-2; D gene ambiguous. Germline assignment: CDR1 SQVTM and CDR2 ANQGSEA. This CDR3 is 13 amino acids long. Trimming cost V 2 bases and J 3 bases, with 7 bases left between them. CDR3 in amino acids: CSVERQYTGELFF. The CDR3, as DNA: TGCAGCGTTGAAAGGCAGTACACCGGGGAGCTGTTTTTT.

A few counts support this clonotype. The gene calls are TRBV28 and TRBJ1-5, with D unclear. The V gene's germline CDR1 is MDHEN and CDR2 SYDVKM. The CDR3 covers 15 residues. Between the trimmed V and J ends, which lost 3 bases and 2 bases, there was a span of 11 bases. Here the CDR3 DNA reads TGTGCCAGCAGTTTGCCCGGGGTGGGCAATCAGCCCCAGCATTTT. The encoded protein is CASSLPGVGNQPQHF.